This T cell receptor (beta chain) emerged from a study of vaccination effects on CD4 cells after COVID-19. Data came from immunoSEQ multiplex PCR; TCRdb stores just in-frame clones and leaves some out. The sample contains over 25,000 clones, 72% of which appear only once. In regard to this clone: No antigen is known for it.

Viral peptide pools were used in the ViraFEST assay to expand antigen-specific CD4+ T cells, and sequencing came afterward. The culture ran for 9 to 11 days, and then CD4+ T cells were isolated. Vaccinees lacked prior SARS-CoV-2 infection and tested negative for nucleocapsid antibodies. Looked up from germline, CDR1 is WNHNN and CDR2 is SYGVQD (reference sequence). CDR3 length: 13 amino acids. Trimming cost V 8 bases and J 5 bases; bases outside gene matches: 8. This chain connects TRBV10-1 to TRBJ1-1, with TRBD1 identical over 7 bases. The specimen was CD4+ T cells from PBMCs cultured with SARS-CoV-2 spike peptides, collected before COVID-19 vaccination. The clonotype was recovered from a human donor who received a COVID-19 vaccine. CDR3: CASGDRVGTEAFF. Written as DNA, the CDR3 is TGCGCCAGCGGAGACAGGGTTGGTACTGAAGCTTTCTTT.